This passage covers 24 T cell receptor beta chains from one sample sequenced in a study of T cells after yellow fever vaccination. MiXCR, applied by TCRdb to the 5' RACE reads, yields one record per CDR3 protein. The table includes 360,000 or so distinct CDR3 sequences, around a tenth detected once. The sequencing used PBMCs, collected on the day of the first yellow fever vaccination. Receptor source: a man aged 18 to 30 who received the YFV17D yellow fever vaccine.

This clonotype occurred many times. This chain uses TRBV5-1 with TRBJ1-2, with D perhaps TRBD1 (5 bases). There are 14 residues in the CDR3. V gave up 2 bases and J gave up 6 bases, with 14 bases separating them. Germline CDR1 SGHRS, CDR2 YFSETQ. Here the CDR3 reads CASSLGTREDGYTF. The CDR3 bases are TGCGCCAGCAGCTTAGGGACCCGCGAGGATGGCTACACCTTC.

This clonotype was seen more than once but under ten times. The chain recombines TRBV12-3 or TRBV12-4 with TRBJ2-1, with 10 nucleotides matching TRBD2. V trimming: 3 bases; J trimming: 8 bases; junction bases outside the gene matches: 13. The CDR3 covers 17 residues. The CDR3 spells CASSLATSGARGDEQFF. The CDR3 coding sequence is TGTGCCAGCAGTTTGGCCACTAGCGGGGCCCGAGGGGATGAGCAGTTCTTC.

This rearrangement joins TRBV28 to TRBJ2-5; D is uncertain. From germline, CDR1 is MDHEN and CDR2 SYDVKM. The CDR3 loop spans 13 amino acids. Trimming removed 6 bases from V and 5 bases from J, with 13 bases in between. CDR3 sequence reads: CASSSPNGETQYF. The CDR3 DNA reads as TGTGCCAGCAGCTCCCCGAACGGGGAGACCCAGTACTTC.

The rearrangement links TRBV5-4 to TRBJ1-1; TRBD1 matches 8 bases. Germline CDR1 reads SGHNT; CDR2 reads YYREEE (reference sequence). The CDR3 extends over 14 amino acids. Trimming removed 0 bases from V and 7 bases from J; junction bases left unmatched: 5. This CDR3 reads CASSLAQGADEAFF. The CDR3 bases are TGTGCCAGCAGCTTGGCCCAGGGGGCGGATGAAGCTTTCTTT.

This clonotype was detected a few times. J is TRBJ2-5 and V is TRBV7-2, with 8 nucleotides matching TRBD1. From germline, CDR1 is SGHTA and CDR2 FQGNSA. This CDR3 spans 14 amino acids. J was trimmed by 5 bases and V by 7 bases; bases with no gene match: 9. In nucleotides, the CDR3 is TGTGCCAGCAACCGTCCAGGGGGCGTTGAGACCCAGTACTTC. Protein sequence: CASNRPGGVETQYF.

The gene calls are TRBV7-2 and TRBJ2-5; tentative D call: TRBD2 (6 bases). Looked up from germline, CDR1 is SGHTA and CDR2 is FQGNSA. CDR3 length equals 16 residues. Trimming cost V 1 base and J 4 bases, with 16 bases left between them. CDR3 loop: CASSLDGGRRAETQYF. In DNA, the CDR3 is TGTGCCAGCAGCTTAGATGGGGGGAGGAGGGCAGAGACCCAGTACTTC.

This chain joins TRBV4-2 and TRBJ2-7, with 9 bases matching TRBD2. Looked up from germline, CDR1 is LGHNA and CDR2 is YNFKEQ. The CDR3 is 15 amino acids. J was trimmed by 4 bases and V by 0 bases; bases with no gene match: 4. The CDR3 spells CASSQDGTSYYEQYF. Here the CDR3 DNA reads TGTGCCAGCAGCCAAGACGGGACTAGCTATTACGAGCAGTACTTC.

The chain links TRBV6-4 to TRBJ1-5, with D possibly matching TRBD1 (5 bases). CDR1 is MRHNA, CDR2 SNTAGT, per germline. The CDR3 runs 13 residues. V lost 2 bases and J 5 bases, leaving 7 bases between the germline ends. CDR3 nucleotides: TGTGCCAGCAGTGACACGGGGGATCAGCCCCAGCATTTT. Its translation: CASSDTGDQPQHF.

J is TRBJ1-1 and V is TRBV29-1, with D tentatively TRBD1 (6 bases). V was clipped by 3 bases and J by 10 bases, with 21 bases between them. CDR3 length: 14 amino acids. Per the germline V gene, CDR1 is SQVTM and CDR2 is ANQGSEA. The CDR3 protein is CSVDSLQDGGAAFF. For the CDR3, the DNA is TGCAGCGTTGATTCCTTGCAGGATGGGGGGGCAGCTTTCTTT.

This clonotype showed up just a few times. The genes are TRBV4-1 and TRBJ1-3; the D gene is possibly TRBD1 (5 bases). The CDR3 is 16 amino acids. From germline, CDR1 is MGHRA and CDR2 YSYEKL. V dropped 2 bases and J dropped 5 bases, with 16 bases sitting between them. The CDR3 nucleotides read TGCGCCAGCAGCCAAATCTTTGTGGGACTTAGAAACACCATATATTTT. Encoded protein: CASSQIFVGLRNTIYF.

The chain couples TRBV29-1 to TRBJ2-7, with D possibly matching TRBD1 (6 bases). This CDR3 spans 14 amino acids. Germline-derived CDR1 and CDR2 are SQVTM and ANQGSEA. V dropped 6 bases and J dropped 2 bases, with 17 bases sitting between them. CDR3 DNA sequence: TGCAGCGTGGTTCCGGGACATACACCCTACGAGCAGTACTTC. Protein: CSVVPGHTPYEQYF.

This sequence joins TRBV5-1 and TRBJ2-3; D could derive from TRBD1 or TRBD2 (5 bases each). V dropped 7 bases and J dropped 2 bases, with 14 bases sitting between them. The length of the CDR3 is 14 residues. Germline values: CDR1 SGHRS, CDR2 YFSETQ. CDR3 bases: TGCGCCAGCGGATCCGGGACCTCCACAGATACGCAGTATTTT. Translated: CASGSGTSTDTQYF.

This clonotype was counted many times. The CDR3 sequence: CASSLLETQGGDEQFF. In nucleotides, the CDR3 is TGTGCCAGCAGCTTATTGGAGACTCAGGGGGGCGATGAGCAGTTCTTC. The V call is TRBV7-8, the J call TRBJ2-1; TRBD1 is a possible D gene (7 bases). CDR1 and CDR2 (germline): SGHVS, FQNEAQ. CDR3 size: 16 residues. The V end was cut by 2 bases, the J end by 8 bases, with 19 bases between.

This clonotype was counted between two and nine times. This sequence joins TRBV28 and TRBJ2-7; 8 bases map to TRBD1. Trimming at V came to 10 bases and at J to 2 bases, leaving 1 base not matched to a gene. The CDR3 is made up of 11 amino acids. The germline gives CDR1 MDHEN, CDR2 SYDVKM. CDR3 DNA sequence: TGTGCCACACAGGGGGCCTACGAGCAGTACGTC. Protein product: CATQGAYEQYV.

V gene TRBV20-1 combines with J gene TRBJ2-3, with D perhaps matching TRBD1 or TRBD2 (6 bases each). V was pared by 3 bases and J by 2 bases, with 18 bases between. Germline-derived CDR1 and CDR2 are DFQATT and SNEGSKA (reference sequence). This CDR3 region has 16 residues. The CDR3 region has the DNA TGCAGTGCTAGTAAGGCCGGGGGCGCCCCCACAGATACGCAGTATTTT. This sequence encodes CSASKAGGAPTDTQYF.

V usage is TRBV6-1 and J usage is TRBJ2-7; 7 positions agree with TRBD1. V was clipped by 8 bases and J by 7 bases; unmatched bases: 11. The CDR3 loop spans 13 amino acids. Germline-derived CDR1 and CDR2 are MNHNS and SASEGT. This chain's CDR3 is CASSLEGAQEQYV. DNA for the CDR3: TGTGCCAGCTCCCTTGAGGGGGCCCAGGAGCAGTACGTC.

This clonotype has ten or more counts. The chain joins TRBV7-2 to TRBJ2-7; the D gene is possibly TRBD1 (5 bases). The V end lost 3 bases, the J end lost 1 base, and 10 bases lay between the germline ends. Germline V gene data show CDR1 as SGHTA and CDR2 as FQGNSA. The length of the CDR3 is 14 residues. This chain's CDR3 is CASSFGAPSYEQYF. CDR3 DNA sequence: TGTGCCAGCAGCTTTGGGGCTCCGTCCTACGAGCAGTACTTC.

There are a few counts of this clonotype. The chain links TRBV18 to TRBJ2-3; D not resolved. Germline V CDR1 and CDR2: KGHSH, LQKENI. The CDR3 is made up of 15 amino acids. V lost 5 bases and J 2 bases, leaving 14 bases between the germline ends. The CDR3 region is CASSETYLSTDTQYF. The CDR3 DNA is TGTGCCAGCTCAGAGACTTATCTATCCACAGATACGCAGTATTTT.

The V call is TRBV27, the J call TRBJ2-6, with 8 bases that match TRBD1. This CDR3 region has 18 residues. The trim removed 3 bases at V and 0 bases at J, leaving 7 bases unmatched. Germline assignment: CDR1 MNHEY and CDR2 SMNVEV (reference sequence). The CDR3 loop is CASSLGTGWGSGANVLTF. CDR3 DNA: TGTGCCAGCAGTTTGGGGACAGGCTGGGGCTCTGGGGCCAACGTCCTGACTTTC.

The chain joins TRBV27 to TRBJ1-1; D is ambiguous. V lost 7 bases to trimming and J lost 1 base, with 13 bases between them. This CDR3 has 14 amino acids. Looked up from germline, CDR1 is MNHEY and CDR2 is SMNVEV (reference sequence). The CDR3 nucleotides read TGTGCCAGCAACCGCGCAGGTGGGAACACTGAAGCTTTCTTT. Translated, it gives CASNRAGGNTEAFF.

This chain links TRBV2 with TRBJ1-1; the D gene is possibly TRBD1 (5 bases). The CDR3 covers 12 residues. Germline V gives CDR1 SNHLY, CDR2 FYNNEI. The V end lost 6 bases, the J end lost 4 bases, and 9 bases lay between the germline ends. In nucleotides, the CDR3 is TGTGCCAGCAGCAGGGAAAGCACTGAAGCTTTCTTT. As protein: CASSRESTEAFF.

V gene TRBV7-3 combines with J gene TRBJ2-1; D is perhaps TRBD2 (7 bases). Trimming took 5 bases from V and 9 from J, leaving 17 bases between them. CDR3 length: 14 amino acids. The germline CDR1 and CDR2 sequences are SGHTA and FQGTGA. Written as DNA, the CDR3 is TGTGCCAGCAGCCCCGTGGCAGGGGAGGGTGAGCAGTTCTTC. Amino acid sequence: CASSPVAGEGEQFF.

This clonotype was seen a few times. This chain connects TRBV6-2 or TRBV6-3 to TRBJ1-6; D gene unclear. Germline CDR1 and CDR2: MNHEY and SVGEGT. CDR3 length: 15 amino acids. Trimming removed 7 bases at V and 0 bases at J, with 10 bases between. CDR3 residues: CASTPRGSYNSPLHF. The CDR3 DNA reads TGTGCCAGCACCCCTCGGGGCTCCTATAATTCACCCCTCCACTTT.

This clonotype occurred a few times. This chain joins TRBV20-1 and TRBJ2-3, with 8 bases that match TRBD2. The germline V gene encodes CDR1 DFQATT and CDR2 SNEGSKA (reference sequence). V lost 3 bases and J lost 5; bases outside the gene matches: 10. The CDR3 length is 15 residues. The DNA of the CDR3 is TGCAGTGCTAGTGTCGGGGGGGCCGACGGAGATACGCAGTATTTT. This sequence encodes CSASVGGADGDTQYF.